The 15 T cell receptor beta chains below were found in one sample sequenced in a study of cytomegalovirus exposure and HLA in healthy donors. Researchers ran the PCR with 60 Vbeta and 13 Jbeta primers. Libraries were prepared by immunoSEQ multiplex PCR; TCRdb keeps only in-frame clonotypes and omits some of them. There are 200,000 to 300,000 clones in the sample; 82% occur only once, and around 5% lies in the top ten. Input material: PBMCs. These receptors originate from a woman between 40 and 55 years old in good health and CMV-seropositive.

The CDR3 DNA reads as TGTGCCAGCAAATGGTCCGAGCTATATGGCTACACCTTC. It yields the protein CASKWSELYGYTF. The rearrangement uses TRBV6-4 and TRBJ1-2; D call uncertain. The CDR3 covers 13 residues. Trimming stripped 7 bases from V and 5 bases from J, with 14 bases between. Germline-derived CDR1 and CDR2 are MRHNA and SNTAGT.

In its sample, this clone was seen once. This chain joins TRBV2 and TRBJ2-5, with a possible D match to TRBD1 (6 bases). Germline V gene sequence: CDR1 SNHLY, CDR2 FYNNEI. V dropped 6 bases and J dropped 1 base, with 12 bases sitting between them. This CDR3 comprises 14 residues. CDR3 sequence (DNA): TGTGCCAGCAGAACGAGGACAGTCCAAGAGACCCAGTACTTC. Translating gives CASRTRTVQETQYF.

The chain combines TRBV18 with TRBJ1-1; a weak D match, TRBD1 (5 bases). Between the trimmed V and J ends, which lost 3 bases and 6 bases, there was a span of 14 bases. Germline-derived CDR1 and CDR2 are KGHSH and LQKENI. The CDR3 covers 14 residues. The CDR3 protein is CASSPKGANAEAFF. The CDR3 bases are TGTGCCAGCTCACCGAAAGGGGCAAACGCTGAAGCTTTCTTT.

The chain is built from TRBV6-4 and TRBJ1-1; D not resolved. V lost 0 bases, J lost 11 bases, and 13 bases lay in between. The CDR3 runs to 13 residues. Per the germline V gene, CDR1 is MRHNA and CDR2 is SNTAGT. In DNA, the CDR3 is TGTGCCAGCAGTGACTCCAATGCAGGAAAGGCTTTCTTT. Translating gives CASSDSNAGKAFF.

This chain joins TRBV19 and TRBJ1-1; D possibly corresponds to TRBD1 (5 bases). CDR3 length equals 14 residues. CDR1 is LNHDA, CDR2 SQIVND, per germline (reference sequence). V shed 10 bases and J shed 2 bases, with 17 bases lying between them. The DNA of the CDR3 is TGTGCCACGGATCTTTCGGGGGGAAACACTGAAGCTTTCTTT. It yields the protein CATDLSGGNTEAFF.

The rearrangement links TRBV7-8 to TRBJ1-4; tentative D call: TRBD1 (6 bases). The CDR3 is 16 amino acids. Germline loops: CDR1 SGHVS, CDR2 FQNEAQ. V was cut by 3 bases and J by 7 bases, with 18 bases left in between. The CDR3 here is CASSFLTGGQSEKLFF. The CDR3 coding sequence is TGTGCCAGCAGCTTCCTTACGGGGGGGCAGAGTGAAAAACTGTTTTTT.

This rearrangement joins TRBV28 to TRBJ1-2; 9 bases map to TRBD1. V gave up 5 bases and J gave up 7 bases; unmatched junction bases: 11. Germline values: CDR1 MDHEN, CDR2 SYDVKM. The CDR3 is 15 amino acids. Written as DNA, the CDR3 is TGTGCCAGCAGTCTATCGACAGGGGGTCAAGCTGGCTACACCTTC. This gives the protein CASSLSTGGQAGYTF.

The chain's CDR3 is CASRVVFGPSNQPQHF. CDR3 DNA: TGTGCCAGCAGGGTTGTGTTTGGGCCTAGCAATCAGCCCCAGCATTTT. J is TRBJ1-5 and V is TRBV27; D is ambiguous. Germline-derived CDR1 and CDR2 are MNHEY and SMNVEV (reference sequence). The length of the CDR3 is 16 residues. The V gene lost 6 bases and the J gene lost 0 bases, with 15 bases spanning the gap.

This chain connects TRBV10-2 to TRBJ2-3; TRBD2 matches 11 bases. J lost 5 bases, V lost 5 bases, and 6 bases had no gene match. The germline CDR1 and CDR2 sequences are WSHSY and SAAADI. The CDR3 is 15 amino acids. CDR3 sequence reads: CASSPTSGVGDTQYF. CDR3 DNA: TGCGCCAGCAGTCCGACTAGCGGGGTAGGAGATACGCAGTATTTT.

The chain has TRBV30 and TRBJ1-1; weak D call: TRBD1 (5 bases). Trimming shortened V by 0 bases and J by 4 bases, and 9 bases separated the two germline ends. CDR3 size: 13 residues. Germline loops: CDR1 GTSNPN, CDR2 SVGIG (reference sequence). This chain's CDR3 is CAWSVNRLTEAFF. The CDR3 DNA is TGTGCCTGGAGTGTTAACAGGCTCACTGAAGCTTTCTTT.

This chain links TRBV7-2 with TRBJ2-7; a possible D gene is TRBD2 (6 bases). The CDR3 contains 15 residues. CDR1 is SGHTA and CDR2 is FQGNSA in the germline V gene. V was pared by 4 bases and J by 0 bases, with 13 bases between. The CDR3 DNA reads as TGTGCCAGCAGCTCGGGACTTTTGAGCTCCTACGAGCAGTACTTC. This encodes CASSSGLLSSYEQYF.

J is TRBJ1-6 and V is TRBV11-1; TRBD1 might be the D (5 bases). Germline V CDR1 and CDR2: SGHAT, FQDESV (reference sequence). Trimming cost V 1 base and J 5 bases, with 9 bases left between them. This CDR3 has 15 amino acids. The CDR3, as DNA: TGTGCCAGCAGCTTAGGAGCGACAGATAATTCACCCCTCCACTTT. Translated: CASSLGATDNSPLHF.

This chain uses TRBV9 with TRBJ1-1; D uncertain. Trimming cost V 0 bases and J 0 bases, with 9 bases left between them. Germline V gene sequence: CDR1 SGDLS, CDR2 YYNGEE. This CDR3 spans 15 amino acids. CDR3 sequence reads: CASSVGEAMNTEAFF. CDR3 sequence (DNA): TGTGCCAGCAGCGTAGGAGAAGCCATGAACACTGAAGCTTTCTTT.

The gene calls are TRBV9 and TRBJ2-1, with 7 nucleotides matching TRBD2. The V gene's germline CDR1 is SGDLS and CDR2 YYNGEE. Trimming took 0 bases from V and 2 from J; bases not matched to a gene: 5. This CDR3 is built from 16 residues. The CDR3 nucleotides are TGTGCCAGCAGCGTAGAGGTGCGGGAGCCCTACAATGAGCAGTTCTTC. Translation: CASSVEVREPYNEQFF.

This clone showed up just once. The chain recombines TRBV5-8 with TRBJ2-1, with TRBD1 identical over 7 bases. The CDR3 spans 11 residues. Germline V gives CDR1 SGHTS, CDR2 YDEGEE. The V and J ends lost 5 bases and 13 bases, in that order; junction bases with no gene match: 6. CDR3 DNA: TGTGCCAGCAGAGGGGACAGAGCCCAGTTCTTC. This codes for CASRGDRAQFF.